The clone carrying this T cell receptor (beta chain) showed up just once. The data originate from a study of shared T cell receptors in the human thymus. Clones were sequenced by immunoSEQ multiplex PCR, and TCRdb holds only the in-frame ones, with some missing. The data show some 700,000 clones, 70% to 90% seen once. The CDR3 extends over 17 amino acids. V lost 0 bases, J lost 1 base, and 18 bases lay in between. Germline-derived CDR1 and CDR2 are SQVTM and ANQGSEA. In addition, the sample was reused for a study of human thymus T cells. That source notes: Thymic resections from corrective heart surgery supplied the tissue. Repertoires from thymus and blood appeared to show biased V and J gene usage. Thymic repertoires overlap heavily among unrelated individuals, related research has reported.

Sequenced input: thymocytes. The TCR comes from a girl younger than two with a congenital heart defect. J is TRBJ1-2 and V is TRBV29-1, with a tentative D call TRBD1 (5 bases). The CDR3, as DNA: TGCAGCGTTGAAGATCCGTTCCCCAGGGTCTTTAACTATGGCTACACCTTC. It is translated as CSVEDPFPRVFNYGYTF.